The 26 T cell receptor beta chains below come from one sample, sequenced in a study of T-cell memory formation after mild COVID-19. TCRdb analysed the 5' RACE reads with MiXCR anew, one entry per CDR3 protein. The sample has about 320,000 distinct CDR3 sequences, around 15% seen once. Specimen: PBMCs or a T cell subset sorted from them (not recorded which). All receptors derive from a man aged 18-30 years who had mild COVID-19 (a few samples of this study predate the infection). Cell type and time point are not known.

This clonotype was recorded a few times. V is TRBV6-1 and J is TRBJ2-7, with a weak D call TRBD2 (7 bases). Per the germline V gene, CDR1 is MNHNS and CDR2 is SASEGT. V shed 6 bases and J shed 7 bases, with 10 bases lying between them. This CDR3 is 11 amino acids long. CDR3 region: CASRGRGEQYV. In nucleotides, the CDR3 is TGTGCCAGCAGGGGGAGGGGGGAGCAGTACGTC.

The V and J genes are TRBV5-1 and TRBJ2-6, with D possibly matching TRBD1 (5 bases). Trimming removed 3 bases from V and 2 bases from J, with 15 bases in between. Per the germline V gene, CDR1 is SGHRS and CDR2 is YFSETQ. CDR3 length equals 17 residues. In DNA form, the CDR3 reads TGCGCCAGCAGCTACGACCTTAGGACAACTGGGGCCAACGTCCTGACTTTC. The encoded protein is CASSYDLRTTGANVLTF.

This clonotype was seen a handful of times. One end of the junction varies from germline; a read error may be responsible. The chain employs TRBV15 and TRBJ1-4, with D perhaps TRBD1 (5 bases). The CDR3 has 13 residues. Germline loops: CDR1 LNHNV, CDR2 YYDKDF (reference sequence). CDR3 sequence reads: CATSRGAGEKLFF. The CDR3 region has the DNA TGTGCCACCAGTAGAGGGGCGGGGGAAAAACTGTTTTTT. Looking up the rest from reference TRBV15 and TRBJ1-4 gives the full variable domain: DAMVIQNPRYQVTQFGKPVTLSCSQTLNHNVMYWYQQKSSQAPKLLFHYYDKDFNNEADTPDNFQSRRPNTSFCFLDIRSPGLGDTAMYLCATSRGAGEKLFFGSGTQLSVL.

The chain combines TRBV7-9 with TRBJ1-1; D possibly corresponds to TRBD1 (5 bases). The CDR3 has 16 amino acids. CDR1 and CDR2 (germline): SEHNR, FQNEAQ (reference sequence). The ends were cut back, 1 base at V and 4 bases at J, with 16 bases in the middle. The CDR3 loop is CASSLGWDGRVTEAFF. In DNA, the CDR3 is TGTGCCAGCAGCTTAGGATGGGACGGTCGGGTCACTGAAGCTTTCTTT.

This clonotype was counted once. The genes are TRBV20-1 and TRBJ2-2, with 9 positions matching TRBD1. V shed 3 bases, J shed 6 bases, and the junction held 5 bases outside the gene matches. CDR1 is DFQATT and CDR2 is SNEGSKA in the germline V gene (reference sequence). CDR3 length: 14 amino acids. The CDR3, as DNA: TGCAGTGCTAGGGACCGGACAGGGGCCGGGGAGCTGTTTTTT. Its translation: CSARDRTGAGELFF.

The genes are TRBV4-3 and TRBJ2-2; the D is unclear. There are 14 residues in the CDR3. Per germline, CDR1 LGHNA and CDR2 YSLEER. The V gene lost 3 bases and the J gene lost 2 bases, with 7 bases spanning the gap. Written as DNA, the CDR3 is TGCGCCAGCAGCCAGCGGAGTAACACCGGGGAGCTGTTTTTT. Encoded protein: CASSQRSNTGELFF.

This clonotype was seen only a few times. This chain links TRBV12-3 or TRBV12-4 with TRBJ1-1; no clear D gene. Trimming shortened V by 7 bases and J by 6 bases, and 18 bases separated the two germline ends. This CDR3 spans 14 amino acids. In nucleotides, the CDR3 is TGTGCCAGCACCGGAAGGCGACGTTCCCCTGAAGCTTTCTTT. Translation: CASTGRRRSPEAFF.

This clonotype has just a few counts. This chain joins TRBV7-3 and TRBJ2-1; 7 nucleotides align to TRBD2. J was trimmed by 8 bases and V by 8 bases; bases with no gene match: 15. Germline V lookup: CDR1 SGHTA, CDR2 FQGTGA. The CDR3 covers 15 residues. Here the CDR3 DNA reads TGTGCCAGCCGCCCGGGGGGAACCCCGGCGGATGAGCAGTTCTTC. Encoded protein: CASRPGGTPADEQFF.

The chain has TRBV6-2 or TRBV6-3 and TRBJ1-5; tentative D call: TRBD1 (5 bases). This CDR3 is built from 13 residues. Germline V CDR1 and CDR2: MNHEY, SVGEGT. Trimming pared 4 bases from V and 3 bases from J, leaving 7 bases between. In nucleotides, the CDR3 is TGTGCCAGCAGTTGGGGGACCAATCAGCCCCAGCATTTT. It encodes CASSWGTNQPQHF.

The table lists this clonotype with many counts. CDR3 residues: CATRTSVGSDTQYF. CDR3 nucleotides: TGTGCCACGAGGACTAGCGTGGGTTCAGATACGCAGTATTTT. The J gene is TRBJ2-3, the V gene TRBV7-7; 9 bases agree with TRBD2. The germline V gene has CDR1 SSHAT and CDR2 FNYEAQ (reference sequence). V lost 10 bases, J lost 4 bases, and 9 bases stayed unmatched. The CDR3 covers 14 residues.

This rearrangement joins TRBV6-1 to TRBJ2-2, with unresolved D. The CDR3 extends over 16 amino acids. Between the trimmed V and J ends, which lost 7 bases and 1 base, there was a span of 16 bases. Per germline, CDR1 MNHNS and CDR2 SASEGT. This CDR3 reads CASIRPGPENTGELFF. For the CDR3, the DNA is TGTGCCAGCATTCGACCCGGGCCCGAGAACACCGGGGAGCTGTTTTTT.

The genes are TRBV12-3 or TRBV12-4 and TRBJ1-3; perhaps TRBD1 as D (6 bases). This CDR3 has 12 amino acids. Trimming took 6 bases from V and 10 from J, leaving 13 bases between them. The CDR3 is CASRMDSGTIYF. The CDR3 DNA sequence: TGTGCCAGCAGGATGGACAGTGGAACCATATATTTT.

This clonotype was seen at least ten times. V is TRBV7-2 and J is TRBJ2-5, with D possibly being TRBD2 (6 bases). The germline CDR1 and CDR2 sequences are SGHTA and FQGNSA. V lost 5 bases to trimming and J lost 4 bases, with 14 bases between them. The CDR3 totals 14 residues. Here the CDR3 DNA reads TGTGCCAGCAGCACTAATAGCGGCCGAGAGACCCAGTACTTC. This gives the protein CASSTNSGRETQYF.

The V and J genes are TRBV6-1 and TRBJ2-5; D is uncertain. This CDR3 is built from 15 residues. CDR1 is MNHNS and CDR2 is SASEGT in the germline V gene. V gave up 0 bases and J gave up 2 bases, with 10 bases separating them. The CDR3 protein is CASSEAIGQQETQYF. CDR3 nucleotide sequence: TGTGCCAGCAGTGAAGCAATCGGGCAGCAAGAGACCCAGTACTTC.

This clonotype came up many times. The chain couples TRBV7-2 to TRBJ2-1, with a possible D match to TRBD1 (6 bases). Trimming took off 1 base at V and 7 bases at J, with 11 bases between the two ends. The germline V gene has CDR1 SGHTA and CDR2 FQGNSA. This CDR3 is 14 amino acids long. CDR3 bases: TGTGCCAGCAGCTTAGAGAGGACAGAGAATGAGCAGTTCTTC. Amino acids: CASSLERTENEQFF.

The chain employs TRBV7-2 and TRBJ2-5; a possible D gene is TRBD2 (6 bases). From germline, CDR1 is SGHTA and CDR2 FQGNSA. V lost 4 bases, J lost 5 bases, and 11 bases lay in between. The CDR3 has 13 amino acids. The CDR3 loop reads CASSSTSWETQYF. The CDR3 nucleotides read TGTGCCAGCAGCTCGACTAGTTGGGAGACCCAGTACTTC.

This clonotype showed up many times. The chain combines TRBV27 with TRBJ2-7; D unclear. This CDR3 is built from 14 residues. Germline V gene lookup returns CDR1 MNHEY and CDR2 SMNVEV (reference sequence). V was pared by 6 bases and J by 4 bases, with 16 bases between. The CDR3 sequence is CASSEGYGRYEQYF. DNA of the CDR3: TGTGCCAGCAGCGAAGGGTACGGCCGATACGAGCAGTACTTC.

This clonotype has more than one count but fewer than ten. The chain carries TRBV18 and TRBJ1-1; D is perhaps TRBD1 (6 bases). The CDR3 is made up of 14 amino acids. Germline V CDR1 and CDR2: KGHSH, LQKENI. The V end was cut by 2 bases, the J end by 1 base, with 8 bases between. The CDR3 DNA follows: TGTGCCAGCTCACCAGGGGGCCAGAACACTGAAGCTTTCTTT. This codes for CASSPGGQNTEAFF.

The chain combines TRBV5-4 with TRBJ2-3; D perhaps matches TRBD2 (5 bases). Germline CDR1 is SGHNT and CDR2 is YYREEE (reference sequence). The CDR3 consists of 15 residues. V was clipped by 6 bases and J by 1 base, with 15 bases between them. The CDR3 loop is CASTRKRTGTDTQYF. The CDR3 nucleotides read TGTGCCAGCACCCGGAAGCGGACCGGCACAGATACGCAGTATTTT.

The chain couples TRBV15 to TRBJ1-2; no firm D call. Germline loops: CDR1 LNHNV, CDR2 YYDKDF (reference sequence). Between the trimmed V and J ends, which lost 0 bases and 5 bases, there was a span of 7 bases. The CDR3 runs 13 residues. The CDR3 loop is CATSRDEGYGYTF. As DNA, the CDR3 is TGTGCCACCAGCAGAGATGAGGGATATGGCTACACCTTC. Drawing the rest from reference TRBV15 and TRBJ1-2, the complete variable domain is DAMVIQNPRYQVTQFGKPVTLSCSQTLNHNVMYWYQQKSSQAPKLLFHYYDKDFNNEADTPDNFQSRRPNTSFCFLDIRSPGLGDTAMYLCATSRDEGYGYTFGSGTRLTVV.

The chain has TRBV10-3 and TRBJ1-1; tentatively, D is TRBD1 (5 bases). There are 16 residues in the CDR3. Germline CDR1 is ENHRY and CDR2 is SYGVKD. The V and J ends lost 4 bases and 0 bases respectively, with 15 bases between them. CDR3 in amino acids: CAISGSGREVNTEAFF. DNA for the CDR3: TGTGCCATCAGTGGGTCAGGGCGCGAAGTGAACACTGAAGCTTTCTTT.

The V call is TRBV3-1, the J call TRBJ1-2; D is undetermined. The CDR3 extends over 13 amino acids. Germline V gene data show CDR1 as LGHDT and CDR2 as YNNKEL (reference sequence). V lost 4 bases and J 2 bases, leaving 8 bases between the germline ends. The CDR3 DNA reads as TGTGCCAGCAGCCTCGAGAGGAACTATGGCTACACCTTC. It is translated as CASSLERNYGYTF.

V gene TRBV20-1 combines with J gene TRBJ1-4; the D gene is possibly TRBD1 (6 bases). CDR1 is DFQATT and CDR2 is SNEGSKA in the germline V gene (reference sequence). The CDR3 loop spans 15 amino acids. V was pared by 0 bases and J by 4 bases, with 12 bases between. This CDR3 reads CSARDGAGVNEKLFF. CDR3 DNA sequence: TGCAGTGCTAGAGATGGCGCAGGGGTTAATGAAAAACTGTTTTTT.

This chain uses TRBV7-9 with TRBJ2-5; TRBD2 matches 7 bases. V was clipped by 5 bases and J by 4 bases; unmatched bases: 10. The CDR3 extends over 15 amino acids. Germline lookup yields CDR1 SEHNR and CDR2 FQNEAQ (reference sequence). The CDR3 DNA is TGTGCCAGCAGCCAAGGGAGGGGCGGGGGAGAGACCCAGTACTTC. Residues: CASSQGRGGGETQYF.

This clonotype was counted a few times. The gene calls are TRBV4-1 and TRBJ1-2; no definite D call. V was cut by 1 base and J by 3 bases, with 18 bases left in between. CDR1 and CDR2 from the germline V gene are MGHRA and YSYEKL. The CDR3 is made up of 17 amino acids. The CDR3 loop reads CASSQAGGTLRDYGYTF. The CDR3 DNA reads TGCGCCAGCAGCCAAGCTGGCGGCACCCTAAGGGACTATGGCTACACCTTC.

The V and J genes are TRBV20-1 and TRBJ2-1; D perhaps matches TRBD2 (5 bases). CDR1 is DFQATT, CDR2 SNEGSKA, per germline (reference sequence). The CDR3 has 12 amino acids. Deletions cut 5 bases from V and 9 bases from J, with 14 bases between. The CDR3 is CSAGILSGEQFF. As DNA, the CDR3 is TGCAGTGCTGGGATATTGAGCGGTGAGCAGTTCTTC.